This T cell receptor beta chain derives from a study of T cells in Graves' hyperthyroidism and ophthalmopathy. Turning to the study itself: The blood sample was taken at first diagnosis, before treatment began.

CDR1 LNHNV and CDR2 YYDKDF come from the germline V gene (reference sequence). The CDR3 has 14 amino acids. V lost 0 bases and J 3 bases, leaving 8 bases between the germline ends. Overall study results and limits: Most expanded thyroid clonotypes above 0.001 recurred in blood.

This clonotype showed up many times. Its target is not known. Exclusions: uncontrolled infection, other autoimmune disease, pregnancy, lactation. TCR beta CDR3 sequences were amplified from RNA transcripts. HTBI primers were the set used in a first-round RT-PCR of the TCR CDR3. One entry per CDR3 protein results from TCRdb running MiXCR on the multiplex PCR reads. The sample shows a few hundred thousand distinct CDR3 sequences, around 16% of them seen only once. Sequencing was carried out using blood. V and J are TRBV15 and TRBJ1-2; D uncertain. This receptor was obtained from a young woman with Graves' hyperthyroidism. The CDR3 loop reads CATSRDERDYGYTF. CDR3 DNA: TGTGCCACCAGCAGAGATGAGCGTGACTATGGCTACACCTTC.